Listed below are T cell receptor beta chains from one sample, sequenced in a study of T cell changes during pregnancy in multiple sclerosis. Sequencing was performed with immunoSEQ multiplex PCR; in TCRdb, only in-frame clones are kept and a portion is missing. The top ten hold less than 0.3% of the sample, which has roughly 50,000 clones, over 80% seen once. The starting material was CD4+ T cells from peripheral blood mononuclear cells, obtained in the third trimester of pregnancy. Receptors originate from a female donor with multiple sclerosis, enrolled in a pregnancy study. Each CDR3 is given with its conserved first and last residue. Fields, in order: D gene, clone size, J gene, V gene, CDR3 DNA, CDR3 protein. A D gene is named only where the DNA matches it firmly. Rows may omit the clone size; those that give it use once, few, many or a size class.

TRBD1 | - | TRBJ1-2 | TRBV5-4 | TGTGCCAGCAGCTTAGGTTTCCCGGGACAGGGGGGCTACACCTTC | CASSLGFPGQGGYTF
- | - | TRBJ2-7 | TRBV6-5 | TGTGCCAGCAGCAATACTAGTCTGGGCGAGCAGTACTTC | CASSNTSLGEQYF
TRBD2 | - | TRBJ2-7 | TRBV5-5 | TGTGCCAGCACCCCGGGACTAGCGGTTAATTCCTACGAGCAGTACTTC | CASTPGLAVNSYEQYF
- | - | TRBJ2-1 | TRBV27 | TGTGCCAGCAGTTTATATTCTAGTCGCAATGAGCAGTTCTTC | CASSLYSSRNEQFF
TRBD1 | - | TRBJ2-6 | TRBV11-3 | TGTGCCAGCAGCTCTCCCCCGGGACAGGGGGCGCCGGGGGCCAACGTCCTGACTTTC | CASSSPPGQGAPGANVLTF
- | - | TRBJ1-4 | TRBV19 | TGTGCCAGTAGGGATCTTCAGGGCAGAAATGAAAAACTGTTTTTT | CASRDLQGRNEKLFF
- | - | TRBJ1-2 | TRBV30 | TGTGCCTGGACGGGGAACAGCCTGACATTCGGCTACACCTTC | CAWTGNSLTFGYTF
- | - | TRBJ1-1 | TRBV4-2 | TGTGCCAGCAGCCCCCTCGGGGGTGCCCGAAACACTGAAGCTTTCTTT | CASSPLGGARNTEAFF
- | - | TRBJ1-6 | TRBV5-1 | TGCGCCAGCAGCAACCAACAGATAAGGAATTCACCCCTCCACTTT | CASSNQQIRNSPLHF
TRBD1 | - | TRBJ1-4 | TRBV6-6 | TGTGCCAGCAAGGGAAAGACAGGGAACGAAAAACTGTTTTTT | CASKGKTGNEKLFF
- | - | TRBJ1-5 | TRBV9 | TGTGCCAGCAGTGCAGGTGTGGGTCGGAATCAGCCCCAGCATTTT | CASSAGVGRNQPQHF
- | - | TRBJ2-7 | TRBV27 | TGTGCCAGCAGCCCTCGTCTGGCAGGGGTATTGAGCTACGAGCAGTACTTC | CASSPRLAGVLSYEQYF
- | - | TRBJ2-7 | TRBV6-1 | TGTGCCAGCAGTGGACGACAGGCCCACTACGAGCAGTACTTC | CASSGRQAHYEQYF
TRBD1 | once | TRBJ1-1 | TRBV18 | TGTGCCAGCTCACCACTTGGACAGGGGGTCACTGAAGCTTTCTTT | CASSPLGQGVTEAFF
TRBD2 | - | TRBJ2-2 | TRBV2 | TGTGCCAGCAGTGAAACGCGTAGGGCGGGCCGTTTCGGACTAGCGGCGGGGGGGGAGCTGTTTTTT | CASSETRRAGRFGLAAGGELFF
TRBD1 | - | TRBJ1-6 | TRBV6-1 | TGTGCCAGCAGTGAAGCGCTTTGGGGGACAGGGAGTTCACCCCTCCACTTT | CASSEALWGTGSSPLHF
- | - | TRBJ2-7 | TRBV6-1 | TGTGCCAGCGCGCGAAGCTCCTACGAGCAGTACTTC | CASARSSYEQYF
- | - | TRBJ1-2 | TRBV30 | TGTGCCTGGAGTGTAGAAAGTCACACCCTCTATGGCTACACCTTC | CAWSVESHTLYGYTF
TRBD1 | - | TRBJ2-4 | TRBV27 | TGTGCCAGCAGTTTATGCGAGGGGTCGACAGGGCCGATAGCCAAAAACATTCAGTACTTC | CASSLCEGSTGPIAKNIQYF
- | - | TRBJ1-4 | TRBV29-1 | TGCAGCGTTGCTGGATCAACAGGAGAAAAACTGTTTTTT | CSVAGSTGEKLFF
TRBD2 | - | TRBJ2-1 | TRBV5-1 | TGCGCCAGCAGCTTGGCCTCCTCGACTAGCAGGTGGAATGAGCAGTTCTTC | CASSLASSTSRWNEQFF
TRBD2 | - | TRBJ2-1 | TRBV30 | TGTGCCTGGAGCCCCCAGCGGGGGGGACTCTACAATGAGCAGTTCTTC | CAWSPQRGGLYNEQFF
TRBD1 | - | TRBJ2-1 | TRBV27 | TGTGCCAGCCTCCGGGACAGGGGGCCCCTCAATGAGCAGTTCTTC | CASLRDRGPLNEQFF
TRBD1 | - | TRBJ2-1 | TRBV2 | TGTGCCAGCACTCCGTACCTATTCCGGGACAGGGCCTACAATGAGCAGTTCTTC | CASTPYLFRDRAYNEQFF
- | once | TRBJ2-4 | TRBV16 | TGTGCCAGCAGCCAACGGACAGCACTAAACATTCAGTACTTC | CASSQRTALNIQYF
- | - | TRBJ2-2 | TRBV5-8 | TGTGCCAGCAGCTTGGTTGACAGGCTGAACACCGGGGAGCTGTTTTTT | CASSLVDRLNTGELFF
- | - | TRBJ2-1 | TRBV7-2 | TGTGCCAGCAGCTGGGGGGTCGGGATTATCAATGAGCAGTTCTTC | CASSWGVGIINEQFF
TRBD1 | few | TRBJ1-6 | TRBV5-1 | TGCGCCAGCAGTCGCGCAGGGGGCGTCTCACCCCTCCACTTT | CASSRAGGVSPLHF
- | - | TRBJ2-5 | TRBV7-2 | - | CASSFGSGEGETQYF
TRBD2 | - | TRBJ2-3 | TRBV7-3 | TGTGCCAGCAGTCCCCTGGGACTAGCGGGTAAAACAGATACGCAGTATTTT | CASSPLGLAGKTDTQYF
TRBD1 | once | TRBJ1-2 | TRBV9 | TGTGCCAGCAGCTCGGACGGGACAGGGAACTATGGCTACACCTTC | CASSSDGTGNYGYTF
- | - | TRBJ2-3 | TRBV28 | TGTGCCAGCAGTTTCGGAAGCGGGAGCACAGATACGCAGTATTTT | CASSFGSGSTDTQYF
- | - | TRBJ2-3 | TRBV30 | TGTGCCTGGAGTGCCAGCGGAGACTCTCCTACGCAGTATTTT | CAWSASGDSPTQYF
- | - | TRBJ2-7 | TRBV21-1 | TGTGCCAGCAGTACTGACTCCACCAGCGAGCAGTACTTC | CASSTDSTSEQYF
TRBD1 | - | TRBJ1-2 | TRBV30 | TGTGCCTGGAGTGACCAGTACAGGGGGCCGGGGTATGGCTACACCTTC | CAWSDQYRGPGYGYTF
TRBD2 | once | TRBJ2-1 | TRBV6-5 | TGTGCCAGCAGTCCGGGACTACCTTACAATGAGCAGTTCTTC | CASSPGLPYNEQFF
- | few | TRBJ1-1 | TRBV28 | TGTGCCAGCAGGGACGGGGGGGCGCGCACTGAAGCTTTCTTT | CASRDGGARTEAFF
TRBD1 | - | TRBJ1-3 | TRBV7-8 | TGTGCCAGCAGCTTGTCCGGGACAGCTGGAAACACCATATATTTT | CASSLSGTAGNTIYF
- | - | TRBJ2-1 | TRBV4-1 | TGCGCCAGCAGCCAAGAGGAGATTCCGGACAATGAGCAGTTCTTC | CASSQEEIPDNEQFF
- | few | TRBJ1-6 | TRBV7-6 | TGTGCCAGCAGCTTCAGGGATGGCTCACCCCTCCACTTT | CASSFRDGSPLHF
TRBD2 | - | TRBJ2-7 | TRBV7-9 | TGTGCCAGCAGCTTAGCGGTTGCGGGAGCGGACGAGCAGTACTTC | CASSLAVAGADEQYF
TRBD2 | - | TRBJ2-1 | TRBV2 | TGTGCCAGCATTGCTAGCGGGCGGTCCTACAATGAGCAGTTCTTC | CASIASGRSYNEQFF